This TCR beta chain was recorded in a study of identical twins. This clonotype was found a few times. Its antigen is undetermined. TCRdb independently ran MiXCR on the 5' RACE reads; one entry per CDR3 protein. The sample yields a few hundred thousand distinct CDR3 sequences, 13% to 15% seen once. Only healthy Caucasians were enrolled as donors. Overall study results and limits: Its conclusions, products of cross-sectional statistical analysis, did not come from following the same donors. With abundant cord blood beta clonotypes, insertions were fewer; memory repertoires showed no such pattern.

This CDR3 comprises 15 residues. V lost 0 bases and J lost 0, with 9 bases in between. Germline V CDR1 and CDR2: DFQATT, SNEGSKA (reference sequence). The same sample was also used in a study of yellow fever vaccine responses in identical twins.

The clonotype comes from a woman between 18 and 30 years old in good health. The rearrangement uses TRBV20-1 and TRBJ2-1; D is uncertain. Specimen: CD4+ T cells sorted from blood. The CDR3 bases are TGCAGTGCTAGAGAATTTGTTCCCTCCTACAATGAGCAGTTCTTC. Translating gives CSAREFVPSYNEQFF.